The 2 T cell receptor beta chains below all came from one sample that was sequenced in a study of T cell changes during pregnancy in multiple sclerosis. Generated by immunoSEQ multiplex PCR, the TCRdb table keeps only in-frame clones and is missing some. The top ten hold 2.2% of the sample, which has around 92,000 clones, 90% to 95% seen once. Sequenced material: peripheral blood, taken in the third trimester of pregnancy. The origin of the receptors is a female donor with multiple sclerosis, enrolled in a pregnancy study.

This chain joins TRBV5-6 and TRBJ2-7; TRBD1 matches 7 bases. Germline V CDR1 and CDR2: SGHDT, YYEEEE. The length of the CDR3 is 14 residues. Trimming cost V 4 bases and J 6 bases; bases outside gene matches: 10. CDR3 DNA: TGTGCCAGCAGCCCCTGGACAGGTGGGAGCGAGCAGTACTTC. Translated: CASSPWTGGSEQYF.

The gene calls are TRBV5-6 and TRBJ2-1, with TRBD2 as a possible D gene (6 bases). The germline gives CDR1 SGHDT, CDR2 YYEEEE. The CDR3 runs 16 residues. With 0 bases removed from V and 4 bases from J, the gap between germline ends came to 14 bases. CDR3 region: CASSLEAGSRYNEQFF. The CDR3 nucleotides read TGTGCCAGCAGCTTGGAGGCCGGGAGCCGATACAATGAGCAGTTCTTC.